Shown below are 6 T cell receptor beta chains from a single sample sequenced in a study of control samples from healthy donors and cancer patients. The protocol was immunoSEQ multiplex PCR, while the TCRdb copy is restricted to in-frame clones and leaves out a portion. The top ten clones hold roughly 1.6% of a sample with some 200,000 clones, around 94% of them seen once. The sequencing input was blood. The receptors come from a man aged 50-59 years in good health.

The chain carries TRBV5-4 and TRBJ2-7, with 7 bases aligning to TRBD1. Trimming at V came to 4 bases and at J to 5 bases, leaving 6 bases not matched to a gene. Germline CDR1 and CDR2: SGHNT and YYREEE (reference sequence). The CDR3 covers 13 residues. CDR3 bases: TGTGCCAGCAGCCAGGATGACAGGGACGAGCAGTACGTC. Encoded protein: CASSQDDRDEQYV.

Regarding this clone: Relative to the germline gene, one junction end is altered; a read error may explain this. This rearrangement joins TRBV5-5 to TRBJ2-7; possibly TRBD2 for D (6 bases). This CDR3 spans 15 amino acids. Germline assignment: CDR1 SGHKS and CDR2 YYEKEE (reference sequence). The CDR3 DNA sequence: TGTGCCAGCAGGTTGGAGGGAGTACTAACCTACGAGCAGTACTTC. Residues: CASRLEGVLTYEQYF. Based on the CDR3 plus reference TRBV5-5 and TRBJ2-7, the full variable domain is DAGVTQSPTHLIKTRGQQVTLRCSPISGHKSVSWYQQVLGQGPQFIFQYYEKEERGRGNFPDRFSARQFPNYSSELNVNALLLGDSALYLCASRLEGVLTYEQYFGPGTRLTVT.

The J gene is TRBJ1-2, the V gene TRBV5-6; D is unresolved. Looked up from germline, CDR1 is SGHDT and CDR2 is YYEEEE. The CDR3 loop spans 13 amino acids. V was pared by 0 bases and J by 5 bases, with 8 bases between. This CDR3 reads CASSLERSYGYTF. CDR3 nucleotides: TGTGCCAGCAGCTTGGAGCGATCGTATGGCTACACCTTC.

The J gene is TRBJ1-1, the V gene TRBV21-1. TRBV21-1 is designated a pseudogene. This CDR3 is 15 amino acids long. For the CDR3, the DNA is TGTGCCAGCAGCAAGGGGGACGGGGGAAACACTGAAGCTTTCTTT. Encoded protein: CASSKGDGGNTEAFF.

The genes are TRBV5-1 and TRBJ1-2; D is perhaps TRBD1 (5 bases). The ends were cut back, 4 bases at V and 7 bases at J, with 17 bases in the middle. Germline CDR1 and CDR2: SGHRS and YFSETQ. The CDR3 contains 14 residues. CDR3: CASSRGRVEGGYTF. In DNA, the CDR3 is TGCGCCAGCAGCCGGGGACGGGTAGAGGGTGGCTACACCTTC.

V gene TRBV29-1 combines with J gene TRBJ2-7; D gene ambiguous. The CDR3 is 10 amino acids. The V and J ends lost 4 bases and 5 bases respectively, with 6 bases between them. Looked up from germline, CDR1 is SQVTM and CDR2 is ANQGSEA. CDR3 region: CSVVAHEQYF. The CDR3 bases are TGCAGCGTTGTGGCACACGAGCAGTACTTC.